Following are 24 T cell receptor beta chains from one sample sequenced in a study of CD8+ T cells in alopecia areata. Treatment of the sample: oral pan-JAK inhibitor, 5-10 mg twice daily. Sequencing used cDNA as its template, made by extracting RNA and reverse transcribing it. TCRdb's table, derived via immunoSEQ multiplex PCR, lists solely in-frame clones and lacks some. The sample lists about 190,000 clones; more than 55% were seen once. Sequencing used CD4+ T cells sorted from blood, obtained at week 4, from a patient treated with tofacitinib. The receptors come from a human donor with alopecia areata.

V is TRBV5-1 and J is TRBJ2-4; D is uncertain. V was trimmed by 0 bases and J by 6 bases, leaving 10 bases between them. The CDR3 has 14 amino acids. Per the germline V gene, CDR1 is SGHRS and CDR2 is YFSETQ. This chain's CDR3 is CASSLVPEPNIQYF. The CDR3 DNA follows: TGCGCCAGCAGCTTGGTCCCGGAGCCAAACATTCAGTACTTC.

This clone was observed a few times. This chain links TRBV20-1 with TRBJ2-7; D ambiguous. Germline V lookup: CDR1 DFQATT, CDR2 SNEGSKA (reference sequence). This CDR3 comprises 11 residues. CDR3 amino acids: CTVLDIYEQYF. The CDR3 DNA sequence: TGCACGGTTCTAGATATCTACGAGCAGTACTTC.

V and J are TRBV5-4 and TRBJ2-7; D tentatively reads TRBD1 or TRBD2 (6 bases each). The CDR3 is 15 amino acids. Trimming shortened V by 1 base and J by 2 bases, and 13 bases separated the two germline ends. Germline-derived CDR1 and CDR2 are SGHNT and YYREEE (reference sequence). Here the CDR3 DNA reads TGTGCCAGCAGCTTGTCCGGGGGACATCCCTACGAGCAGTACTTC. Its protein is CASSLSGGHPYEQYF.

About this clone: The same CDR3 also results from other DNA sequences found in this sample. The genes are TRBV30 and TRBJ1-2; D ambiguous. The CDR3 has 12 residues. Germline loops: CDR1 GTSNPN, CDR2 SVGIG (reference sequence). V gave up 2 bases and J gave up 8 bases, with 12 bases separating them. The CDR3 bases are TGTGCCTGGAGTTTCACAGCCGGGGGCTACACCTTC. This gives the protein CAWSFTAGGYTF. Based on the CDR3 plus reference TRBV30 and TRBJ1-2, the full variable domain is SQTIHQWPATLVQPVGSPLSLECTVEGTSNPNLYWYRQAAGRGLQLLFYSVGIGQISSEVPQNLSASRPQDRQFILSSKKLLLSDSGFYLCAWSFTAGGYTFGSGTRLTVV.

The chain links TRBV11-2 to TRBJ2-7, with a tentative D call TRBD2 (5 bases). The ends were cut back, 4 bases at V and 1 base at J, with 14 bases in the middle. CDR1 is SGHAT and CDR2 is FQNNGV in the germline V gene. This CDR3 spans 15 amino acids. The CDR3 bases are TGTGCCAGCAGCTCCGTCTGGACTCTATCCTACGAGCAGTACTTC. This encodes CASSSVWTLSYEQYF.

This chain links TRBV30 with TRBJ2-7; D is uncertain. This CDR3 region has 14 residues. With 4 bases removed from V and 3 bases from J, the gap between germline ends came to 16 bases. In germline, CDR1 is GTSNPN, CDR2 SVGIG (reference sequence). The CDR3 protein is CAWNGVGSNYEQYF. CDR3 nucleotides: TGTGCCTGGAATGGGGTAGGATCAAACTACGAGCAGTACTTC.

The V gene is TRBV2, the J gene TRBJ1-5; the match to TRBD1 covers 12 bases. CDR1 is SNHLY, CDR2 FYNNEI, per germline. V was pared by 7 bases and J by 5 bases, with 9 bases of the junction left unmatched. The CDR3 is made up of 16 amino acids. As DNA, the CDR3 is TGTGCCAGCATGGGAGGGACAGGGGGCGCCCATCAGCCCCAGCATTTT. Residues: CASMGGTGGAHQPQHF.

This clone was observed a single time. The chain uses TRBV6-6 and TRBJ2-1; 8 bases fit TRBD1. CDR1 is MNHNY, CDR2 SVGAGI, per germline (reference sequence). The ends lost 6 bases at V and 5 bases at J; junction bases unmatched: 9. CDR3 length: 15 residues. The CDR3 DNA reads TGTGCCAGCAGACCGGCCGGGACAGGTCACAATGAGCAGTTCTTC. Translation gives CASRPAGTGHNEQFF.

The sample holds a few counts of this clone. The chain carries TRBV7-3 and TRBJ2-1; D not certain. The germline CDR1 and CDR2 sequences are SGHTA and FQGTGA. This CDR3 contains 13 residues. Trimming pared 4 bases from V and 15 bases from J, leaving 19 bases between. The CDR3 coding sequence is TGTGCCAGCAGCTCCCTCAGGTCCGCACCCCCGTTCTTC. As protein: CASSSLRSAPPFF.

This clone was recorded a few times. The chain is built from TRBV13 and TRBJ2-7; D might be TRBD1 (6 bases). Germline-derived CDR1 and CDR2 are PRHDT and FYEKMQ (reference sequence). The CDR3 sequence is 14 residues long. V was shortened by 0 bases and J by 7 bases, with 13 bases between the two germline ends. The CDR3: CASSLGAGAREQYF. CDR3 bases: TGTGCCAGCAGCTTAGGGGCAGGGGCAAGGGAGCAGTACTTC.

This clone was recorded at least ten times. In nucleotides, the CDR3 is TGTGCCAGCAGCCAAGTCAATGAGGGCCCTCCCGATACGCAGTATTTT. Protein product: CASSQVNEGPPDTQYF. The V call is TRBV14, the J call TRBJ2-3; maybe TRBD2 (5 bases). Trimming stripped 1 base from V and 6 bases from J, with 17 bases between. The CDR3 is 16 amino acids. CDR1 and CDR2 (germline): SGHDN, FVKESK.

The V and J genes are TRBV29-1 and TRBJ2-7, with D perhaps TRBD2 (6 bases). This CDR3 has 16 residues. The ends were cut back, 3 bases at V and 5 bases at J, with 23 bases in the middle. CDR1 and CDR2 from the germline V gene are SQVTM and ANQGSEA. The CDR3 loop is CSVEAGGEDRLHEQYF. The CDR3 region has the DNA TGCAGCGTTGAGGCGGGTGGGGAGGATCGCCTCCACGAGCAGTACTTC.

The gene calls are TRBV13 and TRBJ2-7; 10 positions match TRBD2. V dropped 5 bases and J dropped 5; count of bases not matched to a gene: 12. This CDR3 is 16 amino acids long. CDR1 and CDR2 from the germline V gene are PRHDT and FYEKMQ (reference sequence). CDR3 coding DNA: TGTGCCAGCAGCAATAGGGCTAGCGGGAGAACCAACGAGCAGTACTTC. It codes for CASSNRASGRTNEQYF.

This clone showed up just a few times. The chain combines TRBV7-2 with TRBJ2-7; TRBD1 matches 7 bases. CDR3 length: 14 residues. V was pared by 5 bases and J by 6 bases, with 10 bases of the junction left unmatched. Germline lookup yields CDR1 SGHTA and CDR2 FQGNSA. CDR3 sequence reads: CASSQTGDRREQYF. CDR3 coding DNA: TGTGCCAGCAGCCAAACAGGGGACCGCCGCGAGCAGTACTTC.

The chain couples TRBV2 to TRBJ1-3; no reliable D call. CDR3 length: 14 amino acids. V was shortened by 6 bases and J by 0 bases, with 9 bases between the two germline ends. CDR1 is SNHLY, CDR2 FYNNEI, per germline. The CDR3 protein is CASRPMSSGNTIYF. The CDR3 DNA reads TGTGCCAGCAGGCCCATGAGCTCTGGAAACACCATATATTTT.

A few counts support this clone. The chain recombines TRBV7-2 with TRBJ1-2; D is unresolved. The CDR3 sequence is 14 residues long. Germline loops: CDR1 SGHTA, CDR2 FQGNSA. V lost 1 base to trimming and J lost 4 bases, with 10 bases between them. The CDR3 sequence: CASSLGGLSYGYTF. The CDR3 coding sequence is TGTGCCAGCAGCTTAGGAGGGTTGAGCTATGGCTACACCTTC.

This clone occurred a few times. The chain recombines TRBV25-1 with TRBJ2-3; 12 bases map to TRBD2. This CDR3 has 16 amino acids. Germline V gene sequence: CDR1 MGHDK, CDR2 SYGVNS. Trimming cost V 0 bases and J 7 bases; bases outside gene matches: 5. Written as DNA, the CDR3 is TGTGCCAGCAGTGAATATGCTAGCGGGAGGGCCCATACGCAGTATTTT. Amino acid sequence: CASSEYASGRAHTQYF.

V and J are TRBV5-1 and TRBJ2-1; D may be TRBD2 (5 bases). The germline CDR1 and CDR2 sequences are SGHRS and YFSETQ. The CDR3 consists of 13 residues. V was pared by 1 base and J by 5 bases, with 7 bases between. CDR3: CASSLWRDNEQFF. The CDR3 bases are TGCGCCAGCAGCTTGTGGCGGGACAATGAGCAGTTCTTC.

The rearrangement links TRBV28 to TRBJ2-7, with 8 bases aligning to TRBD2. CDR3 length: 12 amino acids. V shed 10 bases, J shed 3 bases, and the junction held 5 bases outside the gene matches. Looked up from germline, CDR1 is MDHEN and CDR2 is SYDVKM. CDR3 protein: CATTGGVYEQYF. CDR3 nucleotide sequence: TGTGCCACCACCGGGGGGGTCTACGAGCAGTACTTC.

The gene calls are TRBV6-1 and TRBJ2-7, with 9 nucleotides matching TRBD2. The V and J ends lost 4 bases and 2 bases, in that order; junction bases with no gene match: 9. CDR1 and CDR2 (germline): MNHNS, SASEGT. The CDR3 is made up of 16 amino acids. CDR3 residues: CASSGRVASGAYEQYF. CDR3 coding DNA: TGTGCCAGCAGTGGGCGGGTGGCTAGCGGGGCCTACGAGCAGTACTTC.

This clone was observed a handful of times. The chain combines TRBV7-9 with TRBJ1-1; a weak D match, TRBD1 (5 bases). This CDR3 region has 15 residues. The germline CDR1 and CDR2 sequences are SEHNR and FQNEAQ (reference sequence). The V end lost 4 bases, the J end lost 3 bases, and 15 bases lay between the germline ends. The CDR3 spells CASSSRGGWDTEAFF. DNA for the CDR3: TGTGCCAGCAGCTCGCGCGGGGGATGGGACACTGAAGCTTTCTTT.

This clone was detected a few times. This chain joins TRBV28 and TRBJ2-7; D is perhaps TRBD2 (6 bases). The CDR3 has 14 residues. Germline V gene lookup returns CDR1 MDHEN and CDR2 SYDVKM. With 5 bases removed from V and 9 bases from J, the gap between germline ends came to 20 bases. The CDR3 DNA reads as TGTGCCAGCAGTCCCGGGACTTCTTCGACACGGCAGTACTTC. Translating it yields CASSPGTSSTRQYF.

V gene TRBV30 combines with J gene TRBJ1-1; TRBD1 is a possible D gene (5 bases). Germline CDR1 reads GTSNPN; CDR2 reads SVGIG (reference sequence). This CDR3 is built from 14 residues. Trimming took off 2 bases at V and 1 base at J, with 11 bases between the two ends. The CDR3 region has the DNA TGTGCCTGGAGTCCGGGACGGTCGAACACTGAAGCTTTCTTT. Its translation: CAWSPGRSNTEAFF.

The chain uses TRBV6-5 and TRBJ2-3; the match to TRBD1 covers 11 bases. This CDR3 is 15 amino acids long. V lost 6 bases and J lost 1; bases outside the gene matches: 3. CDR1 and CDR2 (germline): MNHEY, SVGAGI. In nucleotides, the CDR3 is TGTGCCAGCAGGAAGGACAGGGGGCGCACAGATACGCAGTATTTT. Protein sequence: CASRKDRGRTDTQYF.